This T cell receptor (beta chain) was found in a study of beta chain features in type 1 diabetes (dated by TCRdb to the late 2010s). The study in broad terms: Patients and healthy donors did not differ in mean age, gender distribution, total cell number or subset yield. A total of some 100,000,000 sorted cells were examined across all samples, and a strong correlation was observed between cell number per subset and RNA yield. The study compared TCRB repertoires of sorted circulating CD4+ T cell subsets between recently diagnosed type 1 diabetes patients and matched healthy donors. Regulatory and stem cell-like memory subsets were obtained from only 8 patients and roughly 8 healthy donors, while naive and central memory subsets were obtained from all 28 donors. Paper-wide results and their limitations: Naive, central memory and regulatory TCRB repertoires appeared more similar among patients than among healthy donors. Patients with type 1 diabetes made fewer insertions and deleted more nucleotides at VDJ recombination sites, implying thymic rearrangement abnormalities. Because the HLA sub-analyses included only small numbers of individuals, any influence of HLA type on TCRB rearrangement was left unresolved. Type 1 diabetes patients showed a moderate but significant shortening of TCRB CDR3 length in all four CD4+ subsets. Because cDNA was sequenced instead of genomic DNA, activated cells with high expression could be over-represented, although the groups did not differ in activation or CD3 levels. Shorter templates might be favored by PCR, yet because patient and control samples were amplified and corrected together, any such skew would affect both groups equally.

The junction carries 11 bases between V and J, which are trimmed by 7 bases and 2 bases respectively. As encoded in the germline V gene (reference sequence), CDR1 is MNHNY while CDR2 is SVGAGI. The CDR3 contains 13 residues, cysteine and phenylalanine counted. The entry retains the CDR3 DNA only, 39 bases that are in frame from base 1. The High Capacity cDNA Reverse Transcription Kit was used to reverse transcribe all of the isolated RNA, meaning that expressed TCRB transcripts were what got sequenced. Naive, central memory and regulatory T cell samples underwent deep immunoSEQ sequencing, averaging about 3.57 million total reads per sample. Sorted cells were lysed in RLT buffer and RNA was extracted with DNase-treated RNeasy Micro or Mini kits, depending on cell number. To prevent cross-contamination, each cell subset was processed individually, whereas patient and healthy donor samples were processed jointly. The immunoSEQ multiplex PCR was used to amplify TCRB sequences from cDNA, generating 87-bp fragments that spanned the CDR3 region. Sequencing of the amplicons was done on the Illumina HiSeq platform. As for the original processing: PCR bias was computationally corrected using synthetic template baselines, reads within Hamming distance 2 were collapsed, and singletons that could not be merged were discarded. Reads were aligned against IMGT so that V, D and J genes, CDR3 length and insertions or deletions at six rearrangement sites could be assigned. Within each subset, clonotype counts were normalized to sorted cell number, and only after that were true diversity and Gini coefficients computed with the tcR R package. The overlap coefficient, calculated on TCRB nucleotide sequences, was used to quantify repertoire sharing. As a proxy for the pre-selection repertoire, out-of-frame TCRB sequences from naive cells were analyzed. The immuneACCESS repertoire file appears here via TCRdb, limited to in-frame rearrangements. These files lack a portion of the clones; in checked studies, under half of the deficit traces to unresolved V genes, and the cause of the others is not known. Clonal size and the V and J genes are those of that table, whereas D and trimming came from the DNA. A total of approximately 250,000 clones appear in this sample, 11% of them only once. Of the sample, over 0.015% falls within the top ten clones.

As regards this clone: Its antigen is not yet known. No per-base quality is available; no much larger clone lies one base away.

Each donor gave one peripheral blood draw, averaging roughly 0.11 L, which was collected into heparinised tubes. A BD FACSAria II and a panel including CD45RO, CCR7, CD25, CD127, CD95 and CD27 were used to sort naive, central memory, regulatory and stem cell-like memory CD4+ T cells. All sorted populations exceeded 98% purity. PBMCs were isolated right away by Lymphoprep density gradient centrifugation and were stained directly, without culture. So that batch effects would be minimized, each experiment stained and sorted samples in pairs, pairing one healthy donor with one patient. This clonotype was obtained from a man in his thirties or forties with type 1 diabetes. This sequence uses TRBV6-6 and TRBJ1-2, and the D gene may be TRBD1, 6 bases matching. Sequencing input: naive CD4+ T cells from blood. The meaning of the sample's cell subset or site label: true naive CD4+ T cells. The DNA sequence is as follows: TGTGCCAGCACCCCCGACAGGAACTATGGCTACACCTTC. Translation gives CASTPDRNYGYTF.